Given below is one T cell receptor (beta chain) in context. Individuals drawn from around 25 US areas were about 18 to 95 years old. Clinical history as reported by participants underpinned cohort assignment. The record originates from a study of blood T cell repertoires in COVID-19. Study as a whole: The samples span acute and convalescent COVID-19 from the United States, Italy and Spain. The analysed material was cDNA or gDNA that came from T cells, B-cell-depleted T cells, or PBMCs.

V was shortened by 5 bases and J by 1 base, with 14 bases between the two germline ends. CDR3 size: 15 residues. Looked up from germline, CDR1 is LNHDA and CDR2 is SQIVND (reference sequence). Produced via immunoSEQ multiplex PCR; TCRdb's table is partial and in-frame only. In the table there are about 240,000 clones, 86% of which are singletons. The clonotype was recovered from a woman aged 40 to 50 with acute COVID-19. The V and J genes are TRBV19 and TRBJ1-1; tentatively, D is TRBD1 (6 bases). Material: PBMCs or T cells enriched from blood (not recorded which). In DNA form, the CDR3 reads TGTGCCAGTAGTCCCCCAGGGGAGGGGAACACTGAAGCTTTCTTT. Amino acids: CASSPPGEGNTEAFF.